A selection of T cell receptor beta chains follows, all from one sample in a study of T cells in tuberculosis. The table came from immunoSEQ multiplex PCR; TCRdb's copy has only in-frame clones and leaves some out. The data contain some 34,000 clones, approximately 93% of them singletons. The sample was PBMCs. These receptors all come from a donor between 10 and 35 years old with latent tuberculosis or without tuberculosis infection. Both conserved end residues are part of each CDR3. Each record gives: clone size, J gene, V gene, CDR3 protein. Size tells how often a clone was seen (once, few, many) or the class of an expanded clone, and some rows leave it out.

>NA|TRBJ1-2|TRBV7-8
CASTGETFFYGYTF
>once|TRBJ2-7|TRBV6-1
CASSQSGGYEQYF
>medium-sized|TRBJ1-2|TRBV28
CASINRGRGYTF
>few|TRBJ1-2|TRBV4-3
CASSQDPGDRVRGYTF
>few|TRBJ1-2|TRBV6-1
CASSARQTYGYTF
>NA|TRBJ1-4|TRBV9
CASSGRQGQSTNEKLFF
>NA|TRBJ1-1|TRBV27
CATTGLTGTEAFF
>NA|TRBJ2-2|TRBV27
CASSLSASAGELFF
>NA|TRBJ2-1|TRBV9
CASSSPQDNEQFF
>NA|TRBJ1-5|TRBV19
CAIASGSAQHF
>NA|TRBJ2-7|TRBV5-1
CASSAWATGTGFHEQYF
>NA|TRBJ2-1|TRBV19
CASSSWTGSSYNEQFF
>NA|TRBJ2-7|TRBV6-1
CASGGQGMSYEQYF
>once|TRBJ2-7|TRBV7-2
CASSLTRLSHYEQYF
>NA|TRBJ2-7|TRBV5-1
CASSLGTGGIKGYEQYF
>once|TRBJ1-6|TRBV5-1
CASQTEAGQGDSPLHF
>NA|TRBJ2-7|TRBV5-1
CASSLAVQYEQYF
>NA|TRBJ1-6|TRBV7-8
CASSHQDRAKGARSPLHF
>NA|TRBJ2-1|TRBV5-1
CASRPGTAIYNEQFF
>NA|TRBJ2-5|TRBV4-1
CASSPTRAASKTQYF
>NA|TRBJ1-2|TRBV6-5
CASSPAGYGYTF
>NA|TRBJ1-3|TRBV7-2
CASSLLTGDLGNTIYF
>NA|TRBJ2-2|TRBV7-3
CASSLPSGALTGELFF
>NA|TRBJ2-7|TRBV6-5
CASSSLSPVYEQYF
>NA|TRBJ2-1|TRBV9
CASSVEGGSYNEQFF
>NA|TRBJ1-1|TRBV2
CASSEYREAFF
>NA|TRBJ2-7|TRBV11-3
CASSFGQGSEQYF
>NA|TRBJ1-2|TRBV30
CAWSQGGAFYGYTF
>NA|TRBJ2-7|TRBV19
CASSIGGEAAYEQYF
>NA|NA|TRBV6-5
CASGAYEQYF
>NA|TRBJ2-3|TRBV4-2
CASSQDEQGSTDTQYF
>NA|TRBJ1-6|TRBV27
CASSLTQYNSPLHF
>NA|TRBJ2-7|TRBV19
CASSIARGRTYEQYF
>NA|TRBJ2-4|TRBV7-2
CASSPAGKGSNIQYF
>once|TRBJ1-2|TRBV27
CASSRGQGFTGYTF
>once|TRBJ1-2|TRBV5-4
CASSFDGTGRRNYGYTF
>NA|TRBJ1-6|TRBV6-5
CASSYAETGRSPLHF
>NA|TRBJ2-1|TRBV2
CASSEVAGPVDEQFF
>NA|TRBJ1-1|TRBV10-3
CAIKSGGTEAFF
>NA|TRBJ1-1|TRBV6-1
CASSELVRVEAFF
>NA|TRBJ2-7|TRBV7-9
CASSRGTGITYEQYF
>NA|TRBJ2-7|TRBV9
CASSSRTAETSEQYF
>few|TRBJ1-2|TRBV19
CASRDMTGFHGYTF
>NA|TRBJ2-7|TRBV5-1
CASSSGGQASSYEQYF
>once|TRBJ1-4|TRBV5-1
CASSLYQGSNEKLFF
>NA|TRBJ1-6|TRBV6-1
CASSEWDYSPLHF